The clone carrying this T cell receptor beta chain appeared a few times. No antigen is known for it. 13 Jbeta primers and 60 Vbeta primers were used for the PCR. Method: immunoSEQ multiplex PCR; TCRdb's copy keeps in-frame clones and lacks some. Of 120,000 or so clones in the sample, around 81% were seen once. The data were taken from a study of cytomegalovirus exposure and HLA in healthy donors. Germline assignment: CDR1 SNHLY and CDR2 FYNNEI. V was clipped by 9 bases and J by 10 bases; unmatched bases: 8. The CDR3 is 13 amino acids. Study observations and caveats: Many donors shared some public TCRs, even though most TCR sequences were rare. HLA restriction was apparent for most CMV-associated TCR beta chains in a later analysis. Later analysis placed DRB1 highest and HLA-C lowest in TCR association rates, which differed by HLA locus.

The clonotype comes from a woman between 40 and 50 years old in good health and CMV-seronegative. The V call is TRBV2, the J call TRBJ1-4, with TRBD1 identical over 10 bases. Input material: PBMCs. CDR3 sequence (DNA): TGTGCCAGTACCGGACAGGGGGGCCCAAAACTGTTTTTT. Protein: CASTGQGGPKLFF.